What follows are 14 T cell receptor beta chains derived from one specimen sequenced in a study of blood T cell repertoires in COVID-19. Clones were sequenced by immunoSEQ multiplex PCR, and TCRdb holds only the in-frame ones, with some missing. The table shows 57,000 or so clones, with 70% to 85% occurring only once. The sequenced sample was peripheral blood. The receptors were gathered from a man aged 70 or older with active COVID-19.

CDR3 sequence: CASSPRRASGRDNEQFF. The CDR3 coding sequence is TGTGCCAGCAGCCCCCGGCGAGCTAGCGGGAGGGACAATGAGCAGTTCTTC. This chain joins TRBV9 and TRBJ2-1; the match to TRBD2 covers 12 bases. The junction had 10 bases not matched to a gene; V was cut back by 4 bases and J by 5 bases. CDR1 and CDR2 (germline): SGDLS, YYNGEE. This CDR3 spans 17 amino acids.

This rearrangement joins TRBV19 to TRBJ2-7; 7 nucleotides line up with TRBD1. The CDR3 totals 16 residues. Unmatched junction bases numbered 12, after V lost 4 bases and J lost 3 bases. CDR1 LNHDA and CDR2 SQIVND come from the germline V gene (reference sequence). In DNA form, the CDR3 reads TGTGCCAGTAGTAGACAGAGGCGGCAGGGGGTCTACGAGCAGTACTTC. This codes for CASSRQRRQGVYEQYF.

The CDR3 loop reads CASNMAVSNQPQHF. Written as DNA, the CDR3 is TGTGCCAGTAACATGGCCGTAAGCAATCAGCCCCAGCATTTT. This chain joins TRBV19 and TRBJ1-5; D is undetermined. From germline, CDR1 is LNHDA and CDR2 SQIVND (reference sequence). The CDR3 runs to 14 residues. V shed 7 bases and J shed 1 base, with 11 bases lying between them.

The genes are TRBV15 and TRBJ2-5; 7 nucleotides agree with TRBD2. Germline V gene sequence: CDR1 LNHNV, CDR2 YYDKDF (reference sequence). V was pared by 1 base and J by 4 bases, with 6 bases of the junction left unmatched. CDR3 length: 15 residues. CDR3 sequence (DNA): TGTGCCACCAGCAGAGGGGGGGGTTCCTCAGAGACCCAGTACTTC. Its translation is CATSRGGGSSETQYF.

V usage is TRBV5-4 and J usage is TRBJ2-2; D gene unclear. The CDR3 runs to 14 residues. Trimming took off 4 bases at V and 5 bases at J, with 12 bases between the two ends. Germline CDR1 is SGHNT and CDR2 is YYREEE (reference sequence). CDR3 bases: TGTGCCAGCAGCGAGGCCAGAGAAACCGGGGAGCTGTTTTTT. Protein sequence: CASSEARETGELFF.

The chain is built from TRBV9 and TRBJ1-6, with D possibly matching TRBD1 (5 bases). Germline CDR1 is SGDLS and CDR2 is YYNGEE. This CDR3 has 14 amino acids. Trimming stripped 5 bases from V and 10 bases from J, with 16 bases between. CDR3 amino acids: CASRKGVENSPLHF. CDR3 in DNA: TGTGCCAGCAGAAAAGGGGTAGAAAACTCACCCCTCCACTTT. The variable domain in full, with the rest retrieved from reference TRBV9 and TRBJ1-6, is DSGVTQTPKHLITATGQRVTLRCSPRSGDLSVYWYQQSLDQGLQFLIQYYNGEERAKGNILERFSAQQFPDLHSELNLSSLELGDSALYFCASRKGVENSPLHFGNGTRLTVT.

The chain links TRBV7-2 to TRBJ2-3, with 9 bases fitting TRBD1. The germline CDR1 and CDR2 sequences are SGHTA and FQGNSA. With 1 base clipped from V and 2 bases from J, the junction kept 4 bases outside the gene matches. The CDR3 extends over 16 amino acids. CDR3 sequence (DNA): TGTGCCAGCAGCTTAGGGGGACAGGGCCCCACAGATACGCAGTATTTT. Translating gives CASSLGGQGPTDTQYF.

This sequence joins TRBV4-1 and TRBJ1-6, with 10 bases fitting TRBD1. The germline V gene has CDR1 MGHRA and CDR2 YSYEKL. The CDR3 loop spans 15 amino acids. V gave up 2 bases and J gave up 8 bases; unmatched junction bases: 3. The CDR3 here is CASSQRGQGDSPLHF. CDR3 nucleotides: TGCGCCAGCAGCCAACGCGGACAGGGGGATTCACCCCTCCACTTT.

This clone was seen a few times. CDR3 region: CASSPGTSADNEQFF. The CDR3 nucleotides are TGTGCCAGCAGCCCGGGGACTAGCGCAGACAATGAGCAGTTCTTC. The chain is built from TRBV4-2 and TRBJ2-1, with 10 bases fitting TRBD2. After removal of 4 bases from V and 5 bases from J, the junction contained 5 bases not matched to a gene. The germline gives CDR1 LGHNA, CDR2 YNFKEQ. There are 15 residues in the CDR3.

V is TRBV10-1 and J is TRBJ2-7, with 9 bases identical to TRBD1. Trimming at V came to 7 bases and at J to 2 bases, leaving 9 bases not matched to a gene. CDR3 size: 15 residues. Germline CDR1 reads WNHNN; CDR2 reads SYGVQD (reference sequence). The CDR3 nucleotides read TGCGCCAGCAAGGGTCCGGGGACAGGGCCCTACGAGCAGTACTTC. This encodes CASKGPGTGPYEQYF.

The V call is TRBV5-5, the J call TRBJ2-3, with D perhaps matching TRBD2 (7 bases). V was cut by 1 base and J by 1 base, with 16 bases left in between. The CDR3 length is 17 residues. Per germline, CDR1 SGHKS and CDR2 YYEKEE (reference sequence). The CDR3 DNA reads TGTGCCAGCAGCTTGTATTCGGGGGGCAGGGGCACAGATACGCAGTATTTT. Protein product: CASSLYSGGRGTDTQYF.

The rearrangement joins TRBV24-1 to TRBJ2-1, with TRBD2 matching over 14 bases. This CDR3 is built from 15 residues. Germline V gene data show CDR1 as KGHDR and CDR2 as SFDVKD. V dropped 7 bases and J dropped 9; count of bases not matched to a gene: 7. The CDR3 here is CATRLGTSGRGEQFF. The CDR3 DNA reads as TGTGCCACCAGACTCGGGACTAGCGGGAGAGGTGAGCAGTTCTTC.

The chain is built from TRBV20-1 and TRBJ1-1; perhaps TRBD1 as D (5 bases). In germline, CDR1 is DFQATT, CDR2 SNEGSKA (reference sequence). This CDR3 comprises 13 residues. Trimming pared 3 bases from V and 2 bases from J, leaving 10 bases between. In DNA form, the CDR3 reads TGCAGTGCTAGTTCTCAGGGCAACACTGAAGCTTTCTTT. Residues: CSASSQGNTEAFF.

The chain links TRBV6-6 to TRBJ2-7, with 10 bases matching TRBD1. CDR1 MNHNY and CDR2 SVGAGI come from the germline V gene (reference sequence). The CDR3 spans 14 residues. Germline trimming cut 0 bases from V and 4 bases from J; bases unmatched to any gene: 0. CDR3 loop: CASSYSGQGYEQYF. CDR3 nucleotides: TGTGCCAGCAGTTACTCGGGACAGGGGTACGAGCAGTACTTC.